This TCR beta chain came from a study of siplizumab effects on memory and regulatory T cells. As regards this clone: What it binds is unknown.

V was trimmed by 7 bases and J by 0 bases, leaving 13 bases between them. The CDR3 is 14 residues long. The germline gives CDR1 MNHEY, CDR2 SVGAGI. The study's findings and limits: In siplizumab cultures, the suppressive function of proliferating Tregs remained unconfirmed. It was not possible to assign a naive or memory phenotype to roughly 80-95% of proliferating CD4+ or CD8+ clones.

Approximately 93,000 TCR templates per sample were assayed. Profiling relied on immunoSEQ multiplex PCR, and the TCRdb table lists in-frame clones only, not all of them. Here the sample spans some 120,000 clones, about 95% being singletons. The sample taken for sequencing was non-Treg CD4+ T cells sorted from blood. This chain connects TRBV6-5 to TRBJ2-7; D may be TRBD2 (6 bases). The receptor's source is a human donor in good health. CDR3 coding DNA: TGTGCCAGCACCCGTGCGGGGAGCTCCTACGAGCAGTACTTC. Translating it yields CASTRAGSSYEQYF.